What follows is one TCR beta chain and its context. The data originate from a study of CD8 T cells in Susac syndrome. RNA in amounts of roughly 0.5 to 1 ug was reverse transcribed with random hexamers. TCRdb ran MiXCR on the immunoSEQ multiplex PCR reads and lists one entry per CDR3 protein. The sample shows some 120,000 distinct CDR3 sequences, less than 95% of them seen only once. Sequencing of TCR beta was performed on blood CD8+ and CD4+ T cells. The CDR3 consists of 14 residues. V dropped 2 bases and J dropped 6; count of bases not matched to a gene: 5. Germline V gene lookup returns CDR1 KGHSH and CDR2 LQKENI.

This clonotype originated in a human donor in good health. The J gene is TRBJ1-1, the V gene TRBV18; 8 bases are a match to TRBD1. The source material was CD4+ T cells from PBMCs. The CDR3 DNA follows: TGTGCCAGCTCACCAAGACAGGGGCTCGCTGAAGCTTTCTTT. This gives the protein CASSPRQGLAEAFF.